The 11 T cell receptor beta chains reported below all come from one sample, sequenced in a study of neurological immune-mediated disorders. Each CDR3 protein is one row after TCRdb ran MiXCR on the 5' RACE reads. This sample yields 40,000 to 45,000 distinct CDR3 sequences, of which roughly 13% are seen a single time; roughly 1.2% belongs to the top ten. Source material: PBMCs. The receptors stem from a female donor in good health.

This clonotype was recorded at least ten times. The chain links TRBV6-2 or TRBV6-3 to TRBJ2-3; 10 bases match TRBD2. The germline V gene has CDR1 MNHEY and CDR2 SVGEGT. V lost 10 bases to trimming and J lost 0 bases; unmatched junction nucleotides: 4. This CDR3 comprises 14 residues. The CDR3 spells CATRTSGSTDTQYF. CDR3 coding DNA: TGTGCCACCCGGACTAGCGGTAGCACAGATACGCAGTATTTT.

This clonotype was recorded at least ten times. The rearrangement joins TRBV11-2 to TRBJ2-5, with TRBD1 as a possible D gene (5 bases). This CDR3 region has 16 residues. V dropped 5 bases and J dropped 5 bases, with 21 bases sitting between them. Germline V gene data show CDR1 as SGHAT and CDR2 as FQNNGV. This chain's CDR3 is CASSHGERQSRETQYF. The DNA for the CDR3 is TGTGCCAGCAGCCATGGGGAAAGACAGTCTAGGGAGACCCAGTACTTC.

V usage is TRBV5-6 and J usage is TRBJ2-1; the D gene is possibly TRBD2 (6 bases). CDR1 and CDR2 (germline): SGHDT, YYEEEE. The CDR3 is 15 amino acids. Trimming shortened V by 3 bases and J by 0 bases, and 10 bases separated the two germline ends. The CDR3 region has the DNA TGTGCCAGCAGCTCGGGCGGGGACTCCTACAATGAGCAGTTCTTC. The encoded protein is CASSSGGDSYNEQFF. Drawing the rest from reference TRBV5-6 and TRBJ2-1, the complete variable domain is DAGVTQSPTHLIKTRGQQVTLRCSPKSGHDTVSWYQQALGQGPQFIFQYYEEEERQRGNFPDRFSGHQFPNYSSELNVNALLLGDSALYLCASSSGGDSYNEQFFGPGTRLTVL.

There are many counts of this clonotype. The V and J genes are TRBV28 and TRBJ2-2; a weak D match, TRBD2 (5 bases). Germline V lookup: CDR1 MDHEN, CDR2 SYDVKM. CDR3 size: 14 residues. Trimming took off 10 bases at V and 3 bases at J, with 15 bases between the two ends. The CDR3 loop reads CATHGLSHTGELFF. In DNA, the CDR3 is TGTGCCACCCACGGACTCTCACACACCGGGGAGCTGTTTTTT.

At least ten counts were recorded for this clonotype. CDR3 DNA: TGTGCCAGCAGCCGGAAAGCGGGCTTGGATGAGCAGTTCTTC. This encodes CASSRKAGLDEQFF. V usage is TRBV7-9 and J usage is TRBJ2-1; maybe TRBD2 (6 bases). V lost 5 bases and J 8 bases, leaving 16 bases between the germline ends. The length of the CDR3 is 14 residues. Germline CDR1 is SEHNR and CDR2 is FQNEAQ (reference sequence).

This clonotype was seen many times. J is TRBJ1-2 and V is TRBV5-1; D is perhaps TRBD1 (6 bases). Germline CDR1 and CDR2: SGHRS and YFSETQ. CDR3 size: 15 residues. V was clipped by 1 base and J by 7 bases, with 17 bases between them. The CDR3 DNA reads TGCGCCAGCAGCTTGCTACAGGGCGGCCTCGGTGGCTACACCTTC. This translates into CASSLLQGGLGGYTF.

This clonotype was found many times. CDR3 region: CSARFSDRGLGYTF. Here the CDR3 DNA reads TGCAGTGCTCGATTCTCGGACAGGGGGCTTGGCTACACCTTC. This sequence joins TRBV20-1 and TRBJ1-2; TRBD1 agrees at 11 bases. V lost 5 bases to trimming and J lost 7 bases; unmatched junction nucleotides: 9. The V gene's germline CDR1 is DFQATT and CDR2 SNEGSKA (reference sequence). This CDR3 comprises 14 residues.

Ten or more counts support this clonotype. The chain uses TRBV20-1 and TRBJ1-4; perhaps TRBD1 as D (6 bases). The CDR3 consists of 16 residues. Germline-derived CDR1 and CDR2 are DFQATT and SNEGSKA (reference sequence). Trimming left V 2 bases short and J 0 bases short, with 13 bases between. CDR3 residues: CSARRGGGATNEKLFF. For the CDR3, the DNA is TGCAGTGCTAGACGAGGGGGAGGGGCAACTAATGAAAAACTGTTTTTT.

This clonotype occurred many times. The gene calls are TRBV29-1 and TRBJ2-2; no reliable D call. V lost 6 bases and J 5 bases, leaving 10 bases between the germline ends. The CDR3 totals 12 residues. Germline-derived CDR1 and CDR2 are SQVTM and ANQGSEA. CDR3 nucleotide sequence: TGCAGCGTACGTGTCGGTACCGGGGAGCTGTTTTTT. Protein product: CSVRVGTGELFF.

In its sample, this clonotype is medium-sized. The V and J genes are TRBV29-1 and TRBJ2-1; D unresolved. The CDR3 has 15 residues. V dropped 6 bases and J dropped 2 bases, with 17 bases sitting between them. Germline CDR1 and CDR2: SQVTM and ANQGSEA. DNA of the CDR3: TGCAGCGTCCCCGCCTCGGCGTGGCCCTACAATGAGCAGTTCTTC. Amino acid sequence: CSVPASAWPYNEQFF.

The chain is built from TRBV10-1 and TRBJ2-2; a possible D gene is TRBD2 (5 bases). Trimming pared 4 bases from V and 5 bases from J, leaving 8 bases between. This CDR3 comprises 13 residues. Germline CDR1 reads WNHNN; CDR2 reads SYGVQD (reference sequence). CDR3 bases: TGCGCCAGCAGTGGAGGGCGAACCGGGGAGCTGTTTTTT. This encodes CASSGGRTGELFF.